What follows describes a single T cell receptor beta chain. The data originate from a study of graft-versus-host responses after intestinal transplantation. Sequenced by immunoSEQ multiplex PCR; TCRdb stores in-frame clones only, minus some. The sample carries tens of thousands of clones, approximately 33% recorded once. V gave up 6 bases and J gave up 6 bases, with 7 bases separating them. The CDR3 spans 11 residues. Germline values: CDR1 SEHNR, CDR2 FQNEAQ (reference sequence). Overall study findings and caveats: Recipient marrow harbored GvH clones, some of which surfaced first in ileum or blood.

Plating combined some 200,000 CFSE-labeled responder cells with some 200,000 irradiated, violet-dye-labeled stimulator cells. This specimen was alloreactive CD8+ T cells from a mixed lymphocyte reaction culture, taken before intestinal transplant. Subset meaning: CFSE-low proliferating T cells sorted from approximately 6-day pre-transplant mixed lymphocyte reaction (GvH or HvG direction). The clonotype was recovered from a human patient who received an intestinal transplant. The chain carries TRBV7-9 and TRBJ2-3; no clear D. The CDR3 loop reads CASRGMDTQYF. In DNA form, the CDR3 reads TGTGCCAGCAGGGGTATGGATACGCAGTATTTT.